The 8 T cell receptor beta chains in this list originate from one sample, sequenced in a study of OX40 agonist ivuxolimab in advanced cancers. The repertoire was sequenced with immunoSEQ multiplex PCR; TCRdb's copy has only in-frame clones and lacks some. Altogether about 62,000 clones are present, around 90% being singletons, with the ten largest covering more than 4.5%. The sample in question was CD4+ or CD8+ T cells sorted from blood, obtained in a trial of the OX40 agonist ivuxolimab. The source is an adult with an advanced solid tumor such as melanoma, head and neck, liver or kidney cancer.

This chain connects TRBV7-6 to TRBJ1-2; 8 bases are shared with TRBD1. Germline V CDR1 and CDR2: SGHVS, FNYEAQ. This CDR3 is built from 13 residues. After removal of 5 bases from V and 5 bases from J, the junction contained 4 bases not matched to a gene. This chain's CDR3 is CASSPGQGYGYTF. Written as DNA, the CDR3 is TGTGCCAGCAGCCCAGGACAGGGTTATGGCTACACCTTC.

The chain carries TRBV7-9 and TRBJ2-5; 12 nucleotides line up with TRBD1. CDR1 and CDR2 from the germline V gene are SEHNR and FQNEAQ (reference sequence). CDR3 length: 16 amino acids. Germline trimming cut 5 bases from V and 3 bases from J; bases unmatched to any gene: 7. The DNA of the CDR3 is TGTGCCAGCAGCGGGACAGGGGGCTCTCTAAAAGAGACCCAGTACTTC. This codes for CASSGTGGSLKETQYF.

The chain couples TRBV2 to TRBJ1-4, with 8 positions matching TRBD1. CDR3 size: 15 residues. After removal of 4 bases from V and 8 bases from J, the junction contained 9 bases not matched to a gene. Germline V gene lookup returns CDR1 SNHLY and CDR2 FYNNEI. The CDR3 here is CASSARTGISEKLFF. In DNA, the CDR3 is TGTGCCAGCAGTGCTCGGACAGGGATTAGCGAAAAACTGTTTTTT.

V gene TRBV5-6 combines with J gene TRBJ1-2; possibly TRBD1 for D (5 bases). The CDR3 runs 13 residues. Germline V gives CDR1 SGHDT, CDR2 YYEEEE. Trimming pared 0 bases from V and 2 bases from J, leaving 5 bases between. CDR3 loop: CASSLDRNYGYTF. In DNA, the CDR3 is TGTGCCAGCAGCTTGGACAGGAACTATGGCTACACCTTC.

J is TRBJ1-5 and V is TRBV7-8; D gene unclear. The V end was cut by 4 bases, the J end by 7 bases, with 8 bases between. Germline V gene lookup returns CDR1 SGHVS and CDR2 FQNEAQ. This CDR3 is built from 12 residues. CDR3 residues: CASSSLQQPQHF. CDR3 bases: TGTGCCAGCAGCTCCTTACAACAGCCCCAGCATTTT. The whole variable domain, filled in from reference TRBV7-8 and TRBJ1-5, reads GAGVSQSPRYKVAKRGQDVALRCDPISGHVSLFWYQQALGQGPEFLTYFQNEAQLDKSGLPSDRFFAERPEGSVSTLKIQRTQQEDSAVYLCASSSLQQPQHFGDGTRLSIL.

The CDR3 loop reads CASSLDPGTSGDTQYF. The CDR3 DNA follows: TGTGCCAGCAGCTTAGATCCGGGGACTAGCGGAGATACGCAGTATTTT. The V gene is TRBV11-2, the J gene TRBJ2-3, with 11 positions matching TRBD2. The germline CDR1 and CDR2 sequences are SGHAT and FQNNGV. This CDR3 comprises 16 residues. The V gene end was trimmed by 0 bases and the J gene end by 5 bases; junction bases not matched to a gene: 4.

The chain has TRBV9 and TRBJ1-2; tentative D call: TRBD1 (5 bases). Germline loops: CDR1 SGDLS, CDR2 YYNGEE. CDR3 length equals 15 residues. V lost 4 bases to trimming and J lost 8 bases, with 21 bases between them. Written as DNA, the CDR3 is TGTGCCAGCAGCACCCCTGGGACTCCCGTCGAGGGCTACACCTTC. Protein product: CASSTPGTPVEGYTF. Together with reference TRBV9 and TRBJ1-2, the CDR3 gives the full variable domain: DSGVTQTPKHLITATGQRVTLRCSPRSGDLSVYWYQQSLDQGLQFLIQYYNGEERAKGNILERFSAQQFPDLHSELNLSSLELGDSALYFCASSTPGTPVEGYTFGSGTRLTVV.

The chain links TRBV6-5 to TRBJ2-7; TRBD2 is a possible D gene (6 bases). The CDR3 is made up of 13 amino acids. Trimming stripped 8 bases from V and 4 bases from J, with 15 bases between. Germline V gene lookup returns CDR1 MNHEY and CDR2 SVGAGI. The CDR3 DNA reads TGTGCCAGCCGCTCCGGGGGTGGTTACGAGCAGTACTTC. Translation gives CASRSGGGYEQYF.